This TCR beta chain emerged from a study of beta chain features in type 1 diabetes. Whole-study findings and limits: Type 1 diabetes patients showed a moderate but significant shortening of TCRB CDR3s in all four CD4+ subsets.

This clone has only a few counts. What it binds is unknown. This CDR3 contains 13 residues. The V segment lost 2 bases and the J segment 3 bases; nucleotides outside the gene matches: 1. Germline loops: CDR1 SGHNT, CDR2 YYREEE (reference sequence). A single heparinised draw of roughly 100 mL on average was taken per donor. Sorting with CD45RO/CCR7/CD25/CD127/CD95/CD27 yielded naive, central memory, regulatory and stem-like memory CD4+ cells. The study reverse transcribed the entire isolated RNA, so it sequenced expressed TCRB transcripts. Only in-frame clones appear in the TCRdb table, and some are missing; sequencing was by immunoSEQ multiplex PCR. Counted here are fewer than 350,000 clones, approximately 15% occurring once; the ten biggest clones make up less than 0.02%.

This clonotype was obtained from a man aged 18 to 30 with type 1 diabetes. Sequenced sample: naive CD4+ T cells from blood. The rearrangement joins TRBV5-4 to TRBJ1-1; TRBD1 agrees at 7 bases. The CDR3 protein is CASSFDRDTEAFF. The CDR3 region has the DNA TGTGCCAGCAGCTTTGACAGGGACACTGAAGCTTTCTTT.